This T cell receptor (beta chain) stems from a study of blood T cell repertoires in COVID-19. J gave up 2 bases and V 4 bases, and 9 bases lay outside the gene matches. Per the germline V gene, CDR1 is LGHNA and CDR2 is YSLEER. The CDR3 extends over 17 amino acids. The table came from immunoSEQ multiplex PCR; TCRdb's copy has only in-frame clones and leaves some out. The sample lists 150,000 or so clones, roughly 85% occurring once. Seattle patients were enrolled during active infection and followed longitudinally. The clonotype was recovered from an older woman with COVID-19, enrolled during active disease. The chain uses TRBV4-3 and TRBJ2-3; TRBD2 agrees at 10 bases. Specimen: peripheral blood. The CDR3: CASSRGTSVGNTDTQYF. The CDR3 nucleotides are TGCGCCAGCAGCCGCGGGACTAGCGTTGGGAACACAGATACGCAGTATTTT.